This entry is about one T cell receptor beta chain. These data originate in a study of control samples from healthy donors and cancer patients. Clones were sequenced by immunoSEQ multiplex PCR, and TCRdb holds only the in-frame ones, with some missing. The sample holds over 150,000 clones, under 96% seen once. This CDR3 comprises 15 residues. Germline assignment: CDR1 SGHDN and CDR2 FVKESK. Trimming removed 4 bases from V and 4 bases from J, with 14 bases in between. Input material: blood. The sequence was obtained from a woman in her thirties in good health. This sequence joins TRBV14 and TRBJ2-1; D unclear. In DNA form, the CDR3 reads TGTGCCAGCAGCCCGCGAAGTCGGGTTTACAATGAGCAGTTCTTC. Its protein is CASSPRSRVYNEQFF.